The 18 T cell receptor beta chains reported below all come from one sample, sequenced in a study of T-cell reconstitution after alpha-beta-depleted transplantation in children (dated by TCRdb to between 2015 and 2016). The library was obtained by PCR. TCRdb lists the instrument as Illumina HiSeq 2500. TCR library preparation used molecular barcoding, with unique molecular identifiers applied to normalize quantification of the TCRbeta repertoire. The public reads were reanalyzed by TCRdb: fastp trimming at Q25, MiXCR alignment, in-frame beta chains only. CDR3 protein duplicates are merged, each entry listing the most common genes and DNA. The sample has about 400,000 distinct CDR3 sequences on record, roughly 20% of them singletons. Jointly, the top ten make up 3.8% of the sample. This material consisted of PBMCs from the stem cell graft donor, taken from the stem cell graft. These receptors all come from a human donor who donated a stem cell graft to a child with acute myeloid leukemia.

This clonotype has ten or more counts. This chain connects TRBV29-1 to TRBJ2-7; 8 nucleotides line up with TRBD1. CDR1 is SQVTM and CDR2 is ANQGSEA in the germline V gene. Trimming removed 4 bases from V and 2 bases from J; junction bases left unmatched: 4. This CDR3 has 13 residues. CDR3 residues: CSVVDRGPYEQYF. The CDR3 DNA reads as TGCAGCGTTGTCGACAGGGGTCCCTACGAGCAGTACTTC.

This clonotype was seen at least ten times. The chain joins TRBV5-1 to TRBJ1-1; D not certain. Trimming took off 6 bases at V and 3 bases at J, with 18 bases between the two ends. This CDR3 contains 15 residues. Per germline, CDR1 SGHRS and CDR2 YFSETQ. The CDR3 bases are TGCGCCAGCACCCGGGCCTCTGGCGGGGACACTGAAGCTTTCTTT. This translates into CASTRASGGDTEAFF. The entire variable domain, with the rest obtained from reference TRBV5-1 and TRBJ1-1, is as follows: KAGVTQTPRYLIKTRGQQVTLSCSPISGHRSVSWYQQTPGQGLQFLFEYFSETQRNKGNFPGRFSGRQFSNSRSEMNVSTLELGDSALYLCASTRASGGDTEAFFGQGTRLTVV.

In its sample, this clonotype was seen many times. The rearrangement links TRBV30 to TRBJ1-5; TRBD1 matches at 7 bases. The CDR3 extends over 13 amino acids. Looked up from germline, CDR1 is GTSNPN and CDR2 is SVGIG (reference sequence). With 6 bases clipped from V and 4 bases from J, the junction kept 6 bases outside the gene matches. CDR3 nucleotides: TGTGCCTGCTCGACAGGGACAAATCAGCCCCAGCATTTT. This encodes CACSTGTNQPQHF. Complete variable domain (other parts from reference TRBV30 and TRBJ1-5): SQTIHQWPATLVQPVGSPLSLECTVEGTSNPNLYWYRQAAGRGLQLLFYSVGIGQISSEVPQNLSASRPQDRQFILSSKKLLLSDSGFYLCACSTGTNQPQHFGDGTRLSIL.

The CDR3 sequence is CASSFGGIDTQYF. CDR3 DNA: TGTGCCAGCAGTTTTGGCGGAATCGATACGCAGTATTTT. The chain carries TRBV27 and TRBJ2-3; no definite D call. The CDR3 runs 13 residues. CDR1 and CDR2 (germline): MNHEY, SMNVEV (reference sequence). Trimming left V 3 bases short and J 6 bases short, with 10 bases between.

The chain links TRBV5-1 to TRBJ1-6, with TRBD1 matching over 10 bases. This CDR3 comprises 15 residues. Germline loops: CDR1 SGHRS, CDR2 YFSETQ. With V trimmed by 0 bases and J by 7 bases, 1 base remained unmatched. The CDR3 here is CASSLEGQGNSPLHF. The CDR3, as DNA: TGCGCCAGCAGCTTGGAGGGACAGGGGAATTCACCCCTCCACTTT.

This clonotype was seen only a few times. The chain is built from TRBV19 and TRBJ1-5, with TRBD1 matching over 7 bases. This CDR3 has 14 amino acids. Germline V CDR1 and CDR2: LNHDA, SQIVND (reference sequence). After removal of 5 bases from V and 9 bases from J, the junction contained 10 bases not matched to a gene. CDR3: CASSYRTGRGPQHF. The CDR3 DNA reads as TGTGCCAGTAGTTACCGGACAGGCCGGGGGCCCCAGCATTTT. Full variable domain (remainder filled in from reference TRBV19 and TRBJ1-5): DGGITQSPKYLFRKEGQNVTLSCEQNLNHDAMYWYRQDPGQGLRLIYYSQIVNDFQKGDIAEGYSVSREKKESFPLTVTSAQKNPTAFYLCASSYRTGRGPQHFGDGTRLSIL.

The V call is TRBV6-1, the J call TRBJ2-1; 7 bases are shared with TRBD2. The J segment lost 2 bases and the V segment lost 10 bases, leaving 14 bases of the junction unmatched. Germline values: CDR1 MNHNS, CDR2 SASEGT. The CDR3 is made up of 16 amino acids. The CDR3 nucleotides are TGTGCCACCCGAAGGGAATCGCTAGCGGCCTACAATGAGCAGTTCTTC. The encoded protein is CATRRESLAAYNEQFF.

The V and J genes are TRBV7-2 and TRBJ2-1; TRBD2 matches at 15 bases. V lost 6 bases and J lost 7; bases outside the gene matches: 4. The CDR3 runs 15 residues. Germline V lookup: CDR1 SGHTA, CDR2 FQGNSA. For the CDR3, the DNA is TGTGCCAGCAGGGCCGGGACTAGCGGGAGGAATGAGCAGTTCTTC. Translating gives CASRAGTSGRNEQFF.

This clonotype was recorded a few times. This chain joins TRBV12-3 or TRBV12-4 and TRBJ1-5; D is possibly TRBD1 (6 bases). Trimming took 7 bases from V and 6 from J, leaving 19 bases between them. This CDR3 spans 15 amino acids. The CDR3 loop reads CASKLAGEWAQPQHF. The CDR3 DNA is TGTGCCAGCAAGCTTGCAGGGGAGTGGGCTCAGCCCCAGCATTTT.

V gene TRBV6-5 combines with J gene TRBJ2-1, with 8 bases fitting TRBD2. V was clipped by 2 bases and J by 1 base; unmatched bases: 7. CDR3 length: 17 amino acids. Germline V CDR1 and CDR2: MNHEY, SVGAGI. CDR3 sequence reads: CASSYESGSGSYNEQFF. The CDR3 coding sequence is TGTGCCAGCAGTTACGAAAGCGGGAGCGGGTCCTACAATGAGCAGTTCTTC.

This rearrangement joins TRBV5-1 to TRBJ2-7; TRBD1 aligns across 10 bases. Trimming cost V 4 bases and J 3 bases; bases outside gene matches: 4. This CDR3 comprises 14 residues. Germline V lookup: CDR1 SGHRS, CDR2 YFSETQ. This CDR3 is CASSPTGGLYEQYF. The CDR3 coding sequence is TGCGCCAGCAGCCCGACAGGGGGCCTCTACGAGCAGTACTTC.

The DNA of the CDR3 is TGTGCCAGCAGCCAAGGACTGACGATGAACACTGAAGCTTTCTTT. This codes for CASSQGLTMNTEAFF. The chain combines TRBV4-2 with TRBJ1-1; the D is unclear. CDR1 LGHNA and CDR2 YNFKEQ come from the germline V gene. Trimming shortened V by 1 base and J by 0 bases, and 9 bases separated the two germline ends. This CDR3 comprises 15 residues.

This clonotype was seen ten or more times. The chain recombines TRBV28 with TRBJ2-3; no clear D gene. Germline V gene sequence: CDR1 MDHEN, CDR2 SYDVKM. V was shortened by 5 bases and J by 0 bases, with 6 bases between the two germline ends. The CDR3 length is 13 residues. CDR3 sequence: CASSRASTDTQYF. The CDR3 region has the DNA TGTGCCAGCAGTCGGGCTAGCACAGATACGCAGTATTTT.

V is TRBV27 and J is TRBJ2-2, with D maybe TRBD2 (5 bases). The CDR3 length is 14 residues. Germline V gives CDR1 MNHEY, CDR2 SMNVEV (reference sequence). The V gene lost 3 bases and the J gene lost 6 bases, with 11 bases spanning the gap. In DNA form, the CDR3 reads TGTGCCAGCAGTTTGACTACAGATCCCGGGGAGCTGTTTTTT. Translating it yields CASSLTTDPGELFF.

In DNA, the CDR3 is TGTGCCAGCAGCGCAGAGACCTGGACAGCAAGATACGAGCAGTACTTC. Translated, it gives CASSAETWTARYEQYF. V usage is TRBV11-3 and J usage is TRBJ2-7; D might be TRBD1 (6 bases). CDR1 SGHNT and CDR2 YENEEA come from the germline V gene. The V gene lost 5 bases and the J gene lost 4 bases, with 21 bases spanning the gap. The CDR3 runs to 16 residues.

As DNA, the CDR3 is TGTGCCAGCAGCCCTACAGGGCTGGGGGCTTTCTTT. Translating gives CASSPTGLGAFF. This chain joins TRBV12-3 or TRBV12-4 and TRBJ1-1; D may be TRBD1 (6 bases). The CDR3 consists of 12 residues. Trimming shortened V by 6 bases and J by 11 bases, and 16 bases separated the two germline ends.

This clonotype occurred once. The chain has TRBV29-1 and TRBJ2-7; D may be TRBD1 (7 bases). The CDR3 spans 12 residues. V lost 8 bases and J 2 bases, leaving 13 bases between the germline ends. CDR1 is SQVTM and CDR2 is ANQGSEA in the germline V gene. The CDR3 DNA is TGCAGCCCCCAGGGGGGCCCCTACGAGCAGTACTTC. It codes for CSPQGGPYEQYF.

This clonotype was seen at least ten times. The chain is built from TRBV24-1 and TRBJ2-7, with D unclear. Germline V gives CDR1 KGHDR, CDR2 SFDVKD. Trimming shortened V by 1 base and J by 3 bases, and 3 bases separated the two germline ends. CDR3 size: 12 residues. The CDR3: CATSDLSYEQYF. CDR3 in DNA: TGTGCCACCAGTGATTTAAGCTACGAGCAGTACTTC.